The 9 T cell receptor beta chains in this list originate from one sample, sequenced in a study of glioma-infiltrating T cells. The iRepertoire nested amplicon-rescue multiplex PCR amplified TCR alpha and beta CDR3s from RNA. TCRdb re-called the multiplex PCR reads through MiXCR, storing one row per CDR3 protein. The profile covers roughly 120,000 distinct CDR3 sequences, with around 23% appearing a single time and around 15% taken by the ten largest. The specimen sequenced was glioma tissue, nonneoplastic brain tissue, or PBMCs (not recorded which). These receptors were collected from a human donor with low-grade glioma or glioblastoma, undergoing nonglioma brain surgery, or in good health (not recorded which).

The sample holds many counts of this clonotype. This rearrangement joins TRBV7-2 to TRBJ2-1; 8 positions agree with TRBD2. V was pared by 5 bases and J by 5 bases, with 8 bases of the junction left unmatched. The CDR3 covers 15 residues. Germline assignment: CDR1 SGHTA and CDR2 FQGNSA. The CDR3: CASSPRTSSNNEQFF. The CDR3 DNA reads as TGTGCCAGCAGCCCCAGGACTAGCAGTAACAATGAGCAGTTCTTC.

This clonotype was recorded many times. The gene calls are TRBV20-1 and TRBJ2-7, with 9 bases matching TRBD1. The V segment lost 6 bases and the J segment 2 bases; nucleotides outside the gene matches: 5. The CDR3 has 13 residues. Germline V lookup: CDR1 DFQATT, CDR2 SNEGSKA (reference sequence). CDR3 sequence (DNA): TGCAGTGCCACCGGGACAGGGACCTACGAGCAGTACTTC. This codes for CSATGTGTYEQYF.

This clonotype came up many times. CDR3 coding DNA: TGTGCCATCGCTAGCGCCGACTCCTACGAGCAGTACTTC. Translating gives CAIASADSYEQYF. V gene TRBV2 combines with J gene TRBJ2-7; a possible D gene is TRBD2 (6 bases). V gave up 10 bases and J gave up 0 bases, with 13 bases separating them. The V gene's germline CDR1 is SNHLY and CDR2 FYNNEI. The CDR3 runs to 13 residues.

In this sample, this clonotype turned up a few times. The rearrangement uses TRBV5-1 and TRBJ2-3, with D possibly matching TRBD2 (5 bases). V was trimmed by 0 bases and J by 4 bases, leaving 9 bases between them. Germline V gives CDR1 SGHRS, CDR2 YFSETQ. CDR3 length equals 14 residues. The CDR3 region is CASSLGLAADTQYF. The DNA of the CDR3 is TGCGCCAGCAGCTTGGGGCTAGCAGCAGATACGCAGTATTTT. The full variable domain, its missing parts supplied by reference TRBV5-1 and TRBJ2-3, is KAGVTQTPRYLIKTRGQQVTLSCSPISGHRSVSWYQQTPGQGLQFLFEYFSETQRNKGNFPGRFSGRQFSNSRSEMNVSTLELGDSALYLCASSLGLAADTQYFGPGTRLTVL.

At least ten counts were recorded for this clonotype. CDR3 loop: CASSPIRSAQYF. The CDR3, as DNA: TGTGCCAGCAGCCCCATTCGCTCTGCGCAGTATTTT. This chain uses TRBV7-6 with TRBJ2-3; D gene uncertain. CDR3 length: 12 residues. Germline V lookup: CDR1 SGHVS, CDR2 FNYEAQ. Trimming pared 5 bases from V and 10 bases from J, leaving 13 bases between.

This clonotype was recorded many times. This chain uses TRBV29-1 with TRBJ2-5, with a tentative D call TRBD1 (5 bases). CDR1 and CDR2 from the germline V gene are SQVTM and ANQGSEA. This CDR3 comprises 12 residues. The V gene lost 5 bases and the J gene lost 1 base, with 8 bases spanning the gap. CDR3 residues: CSVRTLQETQYF. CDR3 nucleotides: TGCAGCGTTCGGACACTCCAAGAGACCCAGTACTTC.

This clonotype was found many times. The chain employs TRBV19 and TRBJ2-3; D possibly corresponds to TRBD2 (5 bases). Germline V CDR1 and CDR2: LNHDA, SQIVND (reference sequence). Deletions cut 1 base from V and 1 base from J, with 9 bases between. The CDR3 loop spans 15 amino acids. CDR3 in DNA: TGTGCCAGTAGTATAGGTAAGGGAGGCACAGATACGCAGTATTTT. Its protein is CASSIGKGGTDTQYF.

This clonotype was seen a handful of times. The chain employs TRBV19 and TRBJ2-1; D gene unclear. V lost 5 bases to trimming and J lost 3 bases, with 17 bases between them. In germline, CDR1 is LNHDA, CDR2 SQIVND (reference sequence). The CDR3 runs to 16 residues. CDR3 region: CASSPPQRSLYNEQFF. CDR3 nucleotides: TGTGCCAGTAGTCCACCCCAACGTTCCCTCTACAATGAGCAGTTCTTC. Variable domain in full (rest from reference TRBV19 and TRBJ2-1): DGGITQSPKYLFRKEGQNVTLSCEQNLNHDAMYWYRQDPGQGLRLIYYSQIVNDFQKGDIAEGYSVSREKKESFPLTVTSAQKNPTAFYLCASSPPQRSLYNEQFFGPGTRLTVL.

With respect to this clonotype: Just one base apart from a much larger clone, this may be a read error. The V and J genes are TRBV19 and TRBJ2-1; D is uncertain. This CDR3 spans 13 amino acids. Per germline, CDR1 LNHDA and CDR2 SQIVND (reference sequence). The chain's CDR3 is CAGSIISSNEQFF. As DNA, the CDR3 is TGTGCCGGTAGTATTATTAGCTCTAATGAGCAGTTCTTC. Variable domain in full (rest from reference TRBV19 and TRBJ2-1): DGGITQSPKYLFRKEGQNVTLSCEQNLNHDAMYWYRQDPGQGLRLIYYSQIVNDFQKGDIAEGYSVSREKKESFPLTVTSAQKNPTAFYLCAGSIISSNEQFFGPGTRLTVL.